This T cell receptor (beta chain) was captured in a study of blood T cell repertoires in COVID-19. As for the study in general: The United States, Italy and Spain were the sources of the acute and convalescent COVID-19 samples. T cells, B-cell-depleted T cells, or PBMCs provided the cDNA or gDNA that served as material.

As processed by the authors: Nucleated cell number was recorded as an estimate derived from reference gene primer amplification. Method: immunoSEQ multiplex PCR; TCRdb's copy keeps in-frame clones and lacks some. The V and J calls and clone size come from that table; D and trimming were worked out from the DNA. The sample yields more than 65,000 clones, roughly nine tenths seen once. The CDR3 contains 12 residues. Trimming left V 6 bases short and J 1 base short, with 6 bases between. Germline CDR1 MNHEY, CDR2 SVGAGI. Sequencing input: peripheral blood. The V call is TRBV6-5, the J call TRBJ1-2; D remains unclear. The TCR originated in a man aged 50-60 years with acute or convalescent COVID-19. As DNA, the CDR3 is TGTGCCAGCAGGGAGGTTAACTATGGCTACACCTTC. Translated, it gives CASREVNYGYTF.